Listed here are 22 T cell receptor beta chains from one sample, sequenced in a study of blood T cells in healthy people across ages. Next came a second PCR, run for roughly 7 to 12 cycles, which used a sample-barcoded 5' primer along with a J-beta primer mix. One entry per CDR3 protein, called by TCRdb with MiXCR from the 5' RACE reads. The table has approximately 1.5 million distinct CDR3 sequences, 42% seen once. Sequenced material: blood. Receptors were obtained from a woman younger than 30 in good health.

In DNA, the CDR3 is TGCGCCAGCAGCCCAAGGCCGCGGGGACAAAGCTCCTACGAGCAGTACTTC. It encodes CASSPRPRGQSSYEQYF. The genes are TRBV4-1 and TRBJ2-7; either TRBD1 or TRBD2 may supply D (6 bases each). The CDR3 sequence is 17 residues long. Trimming took 4 bases from V and 0 from J, leaving 19 bases between them. Germline V gene lookup returns CDR1 MGHRA and CDR2 YSYEKL.

In the case of this clonotype: This probably arose from a read error, given a far larger clone one base away. V and J are TRBV9 and TRBJ2-3, with 8 bases that match TRBD2. Germline V lookup: CDR1 SGDLS, CDR2 YYNGEE. With 3 bases clipped from V and 3 bases from J, the junction kept 3 bases outside the gene matches. The CDR3 has 14 residues. This chain's CDR3 is CASSGASGTDTQYF. CDR3 sequence (DNA): TGTGCCAGCAGCGGGGCTAGCGGGACAGATACGCAGTATTTT.

V gene TRBV5-1 combines with J gene TRBJ1-5, with D uncertain. CDR3 size: 14 residues. Looked up from germline, CDR1 is SGHRS and CDR2 is YFSETQ. V lost 0 bases and J 6 bases, leaving 10 bases between the germline ends. In DNA form, the CDR3 reads TGCGCCAGCAGCTTGGGTCCCGGGAGTCAGCCCCAGCATTTT. It codes for CASSLGPGSQPQHF.

There are a few counts of this clonotype. The chain employs TRBV4-2 and TRBJ2-7; TRBD2 agrees at 12 bases. The CDR3 covers 17 residues. Germline V gene lookup returns CDR1 LGHNA and CDR2 YNFKEQ. V lost 5 bases to trimming and J lost 7 bases; unmatched junction nucleotides: 15. The CDR3 loop is CASSTRGLAGSSGEQYF. CDR3 nucleotides: TGTGCCAGCAGCACTCGGGGACTAGCGGGTTCATCTGGGGAGCAGTACTTC.

The chain combines TRBV7-3 with TRBJ2-2; 8 bases map to TRBD2. The germline CDR1 and CDR2 sequences are SGHTA and FQGTGA. The CDR3 has 16 amino acids. The junction had 6 bases not matched to a gene; V was cut back by 2 bases and J by 4 bases. The CDR3 region has the DNA TGTGCCAGCAGCTTAGCGGGTAGCGGGATCACCGGGGAGCTGTTTTTT. Amino acids: CASSLAGSGITGELFF. The full variable domain, in which reference TRBV7-3 and TRBJ2-2 provide the parts outside the CDR3, is GAGVSQTPSNKVTEKGKYVELRCDPISGHTALYWYRQSLGQGPEFLIYFQGTGAADDSGLPNDRFFAVRPEGSVSTLKIQRTERGDSAVYLCASSLAGSGITGELFFGEGSRLTVL.

This clonotype showed up just a few times. V usage is TRBV10-3 and J usage is TRBJ2-6, with D tentatively TRBD1 or TRBD2 (5 bases each). The CDR3 length is 16 residues. Per the germline V gene, CDR1 is ENHRY and CDR2 is SYGVKD. Deletions cut 5 bases from V and 0 bases from J, with 11 bases between. In nucleotides, the CDR3 is TGTGCCATCAGTCCGGGGCGTTTCTCTGGGGCCAACGTCCTGACTTTC. Translated, it gives CAISPGRFSGANVLTF.

This clonotype was found a few times. The CDR3 DNA is TGCAGTGCTAGACCAGAAGCTAACTATGGCTACACCTTC. This gives the protein CSARPEANYGYTF. The rearrangement uses TRBV20-1 and TRBJ1-2; D call uncertain. The CDR3 is made up of 13 amino acids. CDR1 is DFQATT, CDR2 SNEGSKA, per germline (reference sequence). Trimming shortened V by 2 bases and J by 0 bases, and 7 bases separated the two germline ends.

The rearrangement links TRBV4-2 to TRBJ2-1, with D possibly matching TRBD1 (5 bases). V lost 4 bases and J lost 4, with 17 bases in between. The CDR3 totals 16 residues. Germline V gives CDR1 LGHNA, CDR2 YNFKEQ. CDR3 in amino acids: CASSPLKGPTYNEQFF. As DNA, the CDR3 is TGTGCCAGCAGCCCCCTGAAGGGGCCGACATACAATGAGCAGTTCTTC.

This clonotype was detected a few times. V usage is TRBV7-9 and J usage is TRBJ1-2, with 11 bases matching TRBD1. The germline gives CDR1 SEHNR, CDR2 FQNEAQ (reference sequence). V lost 4 bases to trimming and J lost 7 bases; unmatched junction nucleotides: 5. The CDR3 has 14 residues. As DNA, the CDR3 is TGTGCCAGCAGCTCCCTGGACAGGGGGCCTGGCTACACCTTC. Its translation is CASSSLDRGPGYTF.

This clonotype came up many times. A much larger clone lies one base from this, so it may be a read error. V is TRBV9 and J is TRBJ2-1; D not resolved. CDR3 length: 12 amino acids. Deletions cut 0 bases from V and 3 bases from J, with 1 base between. Germline V gene lookup returns CDR1 SGDLS and CDR2 YYNGEE. The CDR3 DNA is TGTGCCAGCAGCGTAGACTACAATGAGCAGTTCTTC. Its protein product is CASSVDYNEQFF.

V is TRBV20-1 and J is TRBJ2-3; no definite D call. Germline V gene lookup returns CDR1 DFQATT and CDR2 SNEGSKA (reference sequence). V lost 3 bases to trimming and J lost 3 bases, with 10 bases between them. The CDR3 is 13 amino acids. The CDR3 DNA reads TGCAGTGCTAGGTCTCCAAGGACAGATACGCAGTATTTT. Protein product: CSARSPRTDTQYF.

This chain links TRBV14 with TRBJ1-1; no firm D call. Germline CDR1 is SGHDN and CDR2 is FVKESK. Trimming shortened V by 4 bases and J by 8 bases, and 17 bases separated the two germline ends. This CDR3 comprises 14 residues. CDR3 loop: CASSPNRAPSEAFF. Here the CDR3 DNA reads TGTGCCAGCAGCCCTAATAGGGCGCCCTCAGAAGCTTTCTTT.

The chain carries TRBV6-5 and TRBJ2-4; D is unresolved. The J call is in doubt because the DNA end fits TRBJ2-7 better. CDR3 size: 14 residues. The V gene's germline CDR1 is MNHEY and CDR2 SVGAGI. CDR3 DNA: TGTGCCAGCAGTCCCCCTATGGGGTCCCACGAGCAGTACTTC. This codes for CASSPPMGSHEQYF.

The chain links TRBV20-1 to TRBJ1-4; D uncertain. The CDR3 sequence is 12 residues long. Germline lookup yields CDR1 DFQATT and CDR2 SNEGSKA (reference sequence). Written as DNA, the CDR3 is TGCAGCGCGGGGACAACTAATGAAAAACTGTTTTTT. This codes for CSAGTTNEKLFF.

This clonotype was observed a few times. The chain carries TRBV20-1 and TRBJ2-5, with D uncertain. The V end lost 7 bases, the J end lost 4 bases, and 13 bases lay between the germline ends. Per the germline V gene, CDR1 is DFQATT and CDR2 is SNEGSKA (reference sequence). The CDR3 loop spans 12 amino acids. In DNA, the CDR3 is TGCAGTGTCGCTAAAAAGGCAGAGACCCAGTACTTC. Its protein is CSVAKKAETQYF.

This clonotype is a singleton in its sample. This chain links TRBV29-1 with TRBJ2-1; 7 bases are a match to TRBD1. The CDR3 sequence is 16 residues long. Germline CDR1 SQVTM, CDR2 ANQGSEA. Trimming removed 6 bases from V and 4 bases from J; junction bases left unmatched: 15. The CDR3 coding sequence is TGCAGCGTCGGACCTATAAGGACAGGTCTGTACAATGAGCAGTTCTTC. Translation gives CSVGPIRTGLYNEQFF.

The rearrangement uses TRBV20-1 and TRBJ1-5; D not certain. The CDR3 runs to 13 residues. Looked up from germline, CDR1 is DFQATT and CDR2 is SNEGSKA (reference sequence). Trimming cost V 3 bases and J 6 bases, with 12 bases left between them. DNA for the CDR3: TGCAGTGCTAGTGCAGAGTTGGTTCAGCCCCAGCATTTT. It is translated as CSASAELVQPQHF.

The CDR3 here is CASSYDLSLSYEQYF. CDR3 coding DNA: TGTGCCAGCAGTTACGATCTTAGTCTCTCCTACGAGCAGTACTTC. The genes are TRBV6-2 or TRBV6-3 and TRBJ2-7, with unresolved D. The germline V gene has CDR1 MNHEY and CDR2 SVGEGT. The CDR3 length is 15 residues. The ends were cut back, 2 bases at V and 0 bases at J, with 11 bases in the middle.

The chain couples TRBV20-1 to TRBJ2-1; the D gene is possibly TRBD2 (6 bases). From germline, CDR1 is DFQATT and CDR2 SNEGSKA (reference sequence). V was trimmed by 8 bases and J by 9 bases, leaving 20 bases between them. CDR3 length: 13 amino acids. CDR3 sequence reads: CSFWGGTLGEQFF. CDR3 in DNA: TGCAGTTTCTGGGGCGGGACGCTGGGTGAGCAGTTCTTC.

This clonotype was recorded a few times. The chain carries TRBV7-9 and TRBJ1-2, with D possibly TRBD1 on 5 matching bases. Germline V gives CDR1 SEHNR, CDR2 FQNEAQ (reference sequence). CDR3 length: 16 residues. The V end was cut by 0 bases, the J end by 4 bases, with 15 bases between. The CDR3 DNA follows: TGTGCCAGCAGCTTAGCGGGAAACCCAAGGGGCTATGGCTACACCTTC. The encoded protein is CASSLAGNPRGYGYTF. The full variable domain, with the rest looked up from reference TRBV7-9 and TRBJ1-2, is DTGVSQNPRHKITKRGQNVTFRCDPISEHNRLYWYRQTLGQGPEFLTYFQNEAQLEKSRLLSDRFSAERPKGSFSTLEIQRTEQGDSAMYLCASSLAGNPRGYGYTFGSGTRLTVV.

J is TRBJ2-1 and V is TRBV27, with no clear D. The CDR3 consists of 14 residues. Germline V lookup: CDR1 MNHEY, CDR2 SMNVEV (reference sequence). V dropped 5 bases and J dropped 0 bases, with 8 bases sitting between them. The CDR3 DNA sequence: TGTGCCAGCAGTCCCCCAATCTCCTACAATGAGCAGTTCTTC. This codes for CASSPPISYNEQFF.

The V call is TRBV7-6, the J call TRBJ2-7, with 8 bases lining up with TRBD1. From germline, CDR1 is SGHVS and CDR2 FNYEAQ. CDR3 length equals 15 residues. V was clipped by 6 bases and J by 4 bases; unmatched bases: 11. CDR3 coding DNA: TGTGCCAGCAGTTCGTACCGGGACAGGAAATACGAGCAGTACTTC. Encoded protein: CASSSYRDRKYEQYF. Drawing the rest from reference TRBV7-6 and TRBJ2-7, the complete variable domain is GAGVSQSPRYKVTKRGQDVALRCDPISGHVSLYWYRQALGQGPEFLTYFNYEAQQDKSGLPNDRFSAERPEGSISTLTIQRTEQRDSAMYRCASSSYRDRKYEQYFGPGTRLTVT.